This note documents a single T cell receptor (beta chain) sequence. What it binds is not known. The sample is drawn from a study of OX40 agonist ivuxolimab in advanced cancers. Study as a whole: Patients took ivuxolimab, an agonistic anti-OX40 (CD134) antibody. The dose-escalation cohort was about 87% male, with a mean age of 60 years, ranging roughly 20 to 90. General observations from the study: Among expanded peripheral T cells, antigen specificity went undetermined.

The data were produced by immunoSEQ multiplex PCR, yet TCRdb's version contains in-frame clones alone and is incomplete. The sample includes fewer than 70,000 clones, approximately 80% of them seen just once. The CDR3 covers 15 residues. Germline lookup yields CDR1 SGHNT and CDR2 YENEEA. Trimming cost V 4 bases and J 1 base; bases outside gene matches: 2. People who had autoimmune disease history or systemic immunosuppression were excluded. This clonotype originated in an adult with an advanced solid tumor such as melanoma, head and neck, liver or kidney cancer. V and J are TRBV11-3 and TRBJ2-2, with 8 bases that match TRBD2. This material consisted of CD4+ or CD8+ T cells sorted from blood, taken in a trial of the OX40 agonist ivuxolimab. The DNA for the CDR3 is TGTGCCAGCAGCTCGGGAGGGGGGAACACCGGGGAGCTGTTTTTT. Residues: CASSSGGGNTGELFF.